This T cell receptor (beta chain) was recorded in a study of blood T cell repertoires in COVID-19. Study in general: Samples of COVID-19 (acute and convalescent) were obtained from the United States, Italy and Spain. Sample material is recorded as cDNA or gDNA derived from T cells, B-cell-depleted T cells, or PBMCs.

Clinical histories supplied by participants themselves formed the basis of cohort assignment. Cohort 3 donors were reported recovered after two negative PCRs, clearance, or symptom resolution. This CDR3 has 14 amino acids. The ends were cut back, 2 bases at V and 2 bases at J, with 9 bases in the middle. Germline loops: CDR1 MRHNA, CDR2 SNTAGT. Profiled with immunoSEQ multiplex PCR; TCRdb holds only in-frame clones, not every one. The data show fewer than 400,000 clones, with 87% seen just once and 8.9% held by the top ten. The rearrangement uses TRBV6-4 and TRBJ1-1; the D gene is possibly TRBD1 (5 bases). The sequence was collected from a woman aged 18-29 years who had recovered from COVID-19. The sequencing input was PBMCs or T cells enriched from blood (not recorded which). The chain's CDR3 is CASSDQTVNTEAFF. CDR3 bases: TGTGCCAGCAGTGACCAGACAGTTAACACTGAAGCTTTCTTT.